This T cell receptor beta chain is from a study of shared clonotypes between healthy human individuals. Sorted-subset replicate PCRs used 150 to 250 ng of genomic DNA. This amount corresponded to 30,000 to 35,000 T cell genomes. The table came from immunoSEQ multiplex PCR; TCRdb's copy has only in-frame clones and leaves some out. Found here are 2 million to 2.5 million clones, approximately 94% of them singletons; the top ten hold roughly 0.13%. The V gene's germline CDR1 is LGHNA and CDR2 YNFKEQ. Trimming removed 0 bases from V and 2 bases from J, with 13 bases in between. This CDR3 is 16 amino acids long. Whole-study results and caveats: Some naive CD4 clonotypes, roughly 4.7%, turned up in common across a handful of donors. Estimated richness values were generally larger in naive subsets than in memory subsets.

As concerns this clone: Its antigen is unidentified.

CD4+ cells were split into CD45RA+ naive and CD45RA-negative memory subsets. This TCR derives from a young man in good health. Sequenced input: naive CD4+ T cells sorted from blood. Subset in this sample: CD45RA+ positively selected. The gene calls are TRBV4-2 and TRBJ2-5; D is unresolved. DNA for the CDR3: TGTGCCAGCAGCCAAGATCCGTCGGGCAGTCAAGAGACCCAGTACTTC. It specifies CASSQDPSGSQETQYF.